Listed below are T cell receptor beta chains from one sample, sequenced in a study of immune evolution from preneoplasia to lung adenocarcinoma. Measured with immunoSEQ multiplex PCR; TCRdb has only the in-frame clones, and not every one. Counted here are over 5,500 clones, 80% occurring once; the ten biggest clones make up approximately 3.3%. The specimen was FFPE invasive lung adenocarcinoma tissue. The source is a person in their 60s with lung adenocarcinoma. Both conserved end residues are part of each CDR3. The D gene is left open where the match is weak. The size of a clone is reported for some rows only, either as once, few or many, or as a class for expanded clones.

CDR3 DNA	CDR3 protein	clone size	D gene	V gene	J gene
TGTGCCAGCTCACCAGGAGGGCGTAGAAGCTACACCTTC	CASSPGGRRSYTF	.	.	TRBV18	TRBJ1-2
TGCGCCAGCAGCTCCAAGACAGCGAGCAATGAGCAGTTCTTC	CASSSKTASNEQFF	.	.	TRBV5-1	TRBJ2-1
TGTGCCAGCCGCTACACAGATACGCAGTATTTT	CASRYTDTQYF	.	.	TRBV11-3	TRBJ2-3
TGTGCCAGCATGACAGTAGCGGGAGGGTTAGATACGCAGTATTTT	CASMTVAGGLDTQYF	.	TRBD2	TRBV4-2	TRBJ2-3
TGTGCCAGCAGCCAAGTCTATTTCCCGGACTCCCAGATATACAATGAGCAGTTCTTC	CASSQVYFPDSQIYNEQFF	.	.	TRBV4-2	TRBJ2-1
TGTGCCAGCAGCAAACGACAGGGATACACCGGGGAGCTGTTTTTT	CASSKRQGYTGELFF	.	TRBD1	TRBV7-2	TRBJ2-2
TGTGCCAGCAGCCCTGCCGGGACTAGCGGGAGGGAGCAGTTCTTC	CASSPAGTSGREQFF	.	TRBD2	TRBV28	TRBJ2-1
TGTGCCAGCAGCTCCCTAGCGGGCGGGTACAATGAGCAGTTCTTC	CASSSLAGGYNEQFF	.	TRBD2	TRBV7-3	TRBJ2-1
TGTGCCAGCAGTGGTTCTGGGACTGGGCTAAGGGATACGCAGTATTTT	CASSGSGTGLRDTQYF	.	.	TRBV25-1	TRBJ2-3
TGTGCCAGCACCAACCTACGCGGGGAGCTGTTTTTT	CASTNLRGELFF	.	.	TRBV6-6	TRBJ2-2
TGCAGCGTTGGTGGGAAAGGGGAGACCCAGTACTTC	CSVGGKGETQYF	.	.	TRBV29-1	TRBJ2-5
TGTGCCAGTAGTCTAGCGGGAGCTCTCAATGAGCAGTTCTTC	CASSLAGALNEQFF	.	TRBD2	TRBV19	TRBJ2-1
TGCGCCAGCAGCTTGGCGTACGGCTACACCGGGGAGCTGTTTTTT	CASSLAYGYTGELFF	once	.	TRBV5-1	TRBJ2-2
TGTGCCAGCAGCCAAGATTGGAGACTAGCGGGAGGGACAGATACGCAGTATTTT	CASSQDWRLAGGTDTQYF	once	TRBD2	TRBV4-2	TRBJ2-3
TGTGCCAGCAGCTTCCCGTGGCAGGGAGACACCGGGGAGCTGTTTTTT	CASSFPWQGDTGELFF	once	.	TRBV7-2	TRBJ2-2
TGTGCCAGCAGTGAGACGGGCACAGATACGCAGTATTTT	CASSETGTDTQYF	.	.	TRBV6-4	TRBJ2-3